This T cell receptor (beta chain) is drawn from a study of spatial heterogeneity in lung cancer. Study background: Within raw reads, each unique TCR and UMI combination appeared on average more than ten times.

TCRdb reprocessed the 5' RACE reads via MiXCR and lists one record per CDR3 protein. This sample has about 95,000 distinct CDR3 sequences, with approximately 8.9% found just once. At least ten counts were recorded for this clonotype. Noted time point: sample taken at primary tumor resection. No cell sorting; template was whole RNA from tumor, lung tissue or PBMC. The CDR3 has 13 residues. Germline V gene lookup returns CDR1 DFQATT and CDR2 SNEGSKA (reference sequence). V was trimmed by 1 base and J by 7 bases, leaving 13 bases between them. V and J are TRBV20-1 and TRBJ1-1; perhaps TRBD1 as D (5 bases). The TCR originated in a male donor with early-stage non-small cell lung cancer. The sample here was PBMCs, taken at surgery. CDR3 residues: CSARAPRGLEAFF. CDR3 coding DNA: TGCAGTGCTAGAGCCCCTCGGGGACTTGAAGCTTTCTTT.